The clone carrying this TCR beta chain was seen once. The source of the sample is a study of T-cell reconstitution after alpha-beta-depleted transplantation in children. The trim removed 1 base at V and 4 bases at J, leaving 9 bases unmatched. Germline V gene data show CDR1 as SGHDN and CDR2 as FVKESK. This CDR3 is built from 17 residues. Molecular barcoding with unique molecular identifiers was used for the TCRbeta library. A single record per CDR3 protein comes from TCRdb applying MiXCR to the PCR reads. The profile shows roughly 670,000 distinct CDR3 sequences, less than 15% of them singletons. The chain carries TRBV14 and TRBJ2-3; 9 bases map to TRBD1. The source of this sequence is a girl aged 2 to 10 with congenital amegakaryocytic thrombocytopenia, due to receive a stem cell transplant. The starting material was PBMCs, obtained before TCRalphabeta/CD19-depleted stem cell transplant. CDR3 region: CASSQGQGVPGADTQYF. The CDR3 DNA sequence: TGTGCCAGCAGCCAAGGACAGGGGGTTCCCGGGGCAGATACGCAGTATTTT.